This T cell receptor beta chain stems from a study of Graves' ophthalmopathy and Graves' hyperthyroidism. This clonotype was recorded at least ten times. Amplification targeted the TCR beta CDR3 regions, with RNA transcripts as the source material. First-round RT-PCR with HTBI primers preceded a second-round multiplex PCR. TCRdb re-analysed the multiplex PCR reads in MiXCR, keeping a single row per CDR3 protein. The repertoire holds 400,000 or so distinct CDR3 sequences, with less than 20% as singletons. V lost 6 bases, J lost 4 bases, and 19 bases lay in between. The CDR3 loop spans 14 amino acids. Looked up from germline, CDR1 is DFQATT and CDR2 is SNEGSKA (reference sequence).

Sequencing input: peripheral blood. This receptor was identified in a woman in her late teens or twenties with stable Graves' hyperthyroidism. The chain uses TRBV20-1 and TRBJ2-7, with a weak D call TRBD1 (6 bases). Here the CDR3 DNA reads TGCAGTGCCGTCCGGGGACAAGGGAAGTACGAGCAGTACTTC. The encoded protein is CSAVRGQGKYEQYF.